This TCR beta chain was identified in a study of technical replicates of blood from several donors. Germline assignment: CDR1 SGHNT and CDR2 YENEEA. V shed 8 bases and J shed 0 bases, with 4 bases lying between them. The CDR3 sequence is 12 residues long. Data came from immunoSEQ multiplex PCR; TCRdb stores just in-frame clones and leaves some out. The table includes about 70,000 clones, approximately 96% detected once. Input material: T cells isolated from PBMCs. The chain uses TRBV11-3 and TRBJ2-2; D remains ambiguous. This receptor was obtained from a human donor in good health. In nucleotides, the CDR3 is TGTGCCAGCGGAGCGAACACCGGGGAGCTGTTTTTT. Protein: CASGANTGELFF.